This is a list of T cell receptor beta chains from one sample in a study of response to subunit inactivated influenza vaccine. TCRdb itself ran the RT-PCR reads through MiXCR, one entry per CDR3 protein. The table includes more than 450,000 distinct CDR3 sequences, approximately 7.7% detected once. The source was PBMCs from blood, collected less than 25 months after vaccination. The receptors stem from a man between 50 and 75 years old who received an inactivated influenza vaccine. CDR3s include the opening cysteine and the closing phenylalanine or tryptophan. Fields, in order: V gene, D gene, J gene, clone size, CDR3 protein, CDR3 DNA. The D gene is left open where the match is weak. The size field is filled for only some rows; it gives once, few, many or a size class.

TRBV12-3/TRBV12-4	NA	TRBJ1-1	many	CASSLNHFGTEAFF	TGTGCCAGCAGCCTCAACCACTTTGGCACTGAAGCTTTCTTT
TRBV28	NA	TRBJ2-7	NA	CASSFSPGRAGPYEQYF	TGTGCCAGCAGTTTTTCCCCCGGCAGGGCGGGCCCCTACGAGCAGTACTTC
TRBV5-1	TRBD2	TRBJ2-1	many	CASSPGLAGGPSSYNEQFF	TGCGCCAGCAGCCCGGGACTAGCGGGAGGCCCAAGCTCCTACAATGAGCAGTTCTTC
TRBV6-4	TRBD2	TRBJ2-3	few	CASSPLAEVSTDTQYF	TGTGCCAGCAGTCCCCTAGCGGAGGTTAGCACAGATACGCAGTATTTT
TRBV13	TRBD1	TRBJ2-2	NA	CASSQRDRVGELFF	TGTGCCAGCAGCCAACGGGACAGGGTCGGGGAGCTGTTTTTT
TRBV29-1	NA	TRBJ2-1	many	CSVDESWVNEQFF	TGCAGCGTTGACGAATCTTGGGTCAATGAGCAGTTCTTC
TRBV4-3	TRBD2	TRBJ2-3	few	CASSQDGTSGGLTDTQYF	TGCGCCAGCAGCCAAGATGGGACTAGCGGGGGGCTCACAGATACGCAGTATTTT
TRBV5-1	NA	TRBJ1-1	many	CASSEQGNTEAFF	TGCGCCAGCAGCGAACAGGGGAACACTGAAGCTTTCTTT
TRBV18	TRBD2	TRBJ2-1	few	CASSPTTLGLAGARGNEQFF	TGTGCCAGCTCACCTACCACTTTGGGACTAGCGGGTGCACGAGGGAATGAGCAGTTCTTC
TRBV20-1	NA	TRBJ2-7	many	CSAHDPGKYEQYF	TGCAGTGCCCACGACCCGGGGAAGTACGAGCAGTACTTC
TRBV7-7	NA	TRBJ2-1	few	CASSLGRGSEQFF	TGTGCTAGCAGCTTAGGTAGGGGCAGTGAGCAGTTCTTC
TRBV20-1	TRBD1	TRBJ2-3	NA	CSARPLPADRAARDTQYF	TGCAGTGCTAGACCACTGCCCGCGGACAGGGCAGCGCGGGATACGCAGTATTTT
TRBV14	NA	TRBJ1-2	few	CASSTQGFGYTF	TGTGCCAGCAGCACCCAGGGTTTTGGCTACACCTTC
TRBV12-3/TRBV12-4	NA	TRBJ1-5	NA	CASSYGSRDQPQHF	TGTGCCAGCAGTTACGGGTCTAGGGACCAGCCCCAGCATTTT
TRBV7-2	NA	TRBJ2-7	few	CASSRGGSGGGSYEQYF	TGTGCCAGCAGCAGGGGAGGTAGCGGAGGAGGCTCCTACGAGCAGTACTTC
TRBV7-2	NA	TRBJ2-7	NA	CASSLRGDSLYEQYF	TGTGCCAGCAGCTTACGCGGGGACAGCTTATACGAGCAGTACTTC
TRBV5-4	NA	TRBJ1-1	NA	CASSFDRSYTEAFF	TGTGCCAGCAGCTTCGACAGGTCCTACACTGAAGCTTTCTTT
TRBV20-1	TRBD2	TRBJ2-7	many	CSARPSGLYEQYF	TGCAGTGCTAGACCTAGCGGCCTCTACGAGCAGTACTTC
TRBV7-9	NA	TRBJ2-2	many	CAPGGGNTGELFF	TGTGCCCCAGGCGGCGGTAACACCGGGGAGCTGTTTTTT
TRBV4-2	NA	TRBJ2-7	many	CASSHDSYEQYF	TGTGCCAGCAGCCATGACTCCTACGAGCAGTACTTC
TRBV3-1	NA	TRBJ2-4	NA	CASSQGSSLAKNIQYF	TGTGCCAGCAGCCAAGGATCCAGCCTAGCCAAAAACATTCAGTACTTC
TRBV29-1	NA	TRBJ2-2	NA	CSVKATSTGELFF	TGCAGCGTTAAGGCCACGAGCACCGGGGAGCTGTTTTTT
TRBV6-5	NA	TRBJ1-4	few	CASSYSLDRAGKLFF	TGTGCCAGCAGTTACTCGCTGGATCGGGCGGGTAAACTGTTTTTT
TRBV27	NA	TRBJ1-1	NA	CASRKNMNTEAFF	TGTGCCAGCAGGAAGAACATGAACACTGAAGCTTTCTTT
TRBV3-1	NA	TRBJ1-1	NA	CASSQGRGAFF	TGTGCCAGCAGCCAAGGAAGGGGAGCTTTCTTT
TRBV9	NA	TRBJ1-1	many	CASSVQPAGSEAFF	TGTGCCAGCAGCGTACAGCCTGCGGGGTCTGAAGCTTTCTTT
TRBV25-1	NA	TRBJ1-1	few	CASSESPGSSTEAFF	TGTGCCAGCAGTGAATCTCCAGGGAGTAGCACTGAAGCTTTCTTT
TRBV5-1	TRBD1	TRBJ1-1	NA	CASTDGQGGNTEAFF	TGCGCCAGCACCGACGGACAGGGCGGGAACACTGAAGCTTTCTTT
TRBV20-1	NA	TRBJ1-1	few	CSASRVSGTEAFF	TGCAGTGCGAGCCGGGTCTCCGGCACTGAAGCTTTCTTT
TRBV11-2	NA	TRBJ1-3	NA	CASSPDGGSWGNTIYF	TGTGCCAGCAGCCCAGATGGGGGCTCCTGGGGAAACACCATATATTTT
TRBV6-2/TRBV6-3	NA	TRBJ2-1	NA	CASTILQGNEQFF	TGTGCCAGCACTATACTCCAGGGAAATGAGCAGTTCTTC
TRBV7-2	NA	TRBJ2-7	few	CASSLAGRVINEQYF	TGTGCCAGCAGCTTAGCCGGCAGGGTTATCAACGAGCAGTACTTC
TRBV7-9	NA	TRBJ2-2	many	CASSFFGEFHTGELFF	TGTGCCAGCAGCTTTTTTGGCGAGTTCCACACCGGGGAGCTGTTTTTT
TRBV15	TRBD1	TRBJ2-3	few	CATSKGQGARTDTQYF	TGTGCCACCAGCAAAGGACAGGGGGCGCGGACAGATACGCAGTATTTT
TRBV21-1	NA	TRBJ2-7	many	CAGGISYEQYF	TGTGCCGGAGGGATCTCCTACGAGCAGTACTTC
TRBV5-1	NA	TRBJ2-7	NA	CASSWGDKNEQYF	TGCGCCAGCAGCTGGGGAGATAAAAACGAGCAGTACTTC
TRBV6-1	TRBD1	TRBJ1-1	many	CASTPGQLSGTEAFF	TGTGCCAGCACCCCGGGACAGCTAAGTGGCACTGAAGCTTTCTTT
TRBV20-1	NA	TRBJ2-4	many	CSADTGRHIQYF	TGCAGTGCTGACACCGGGCGGCACATTCAGTACTTC
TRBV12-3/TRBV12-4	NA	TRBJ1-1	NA	CASSLEGAQNTEAFF	TGTGCCAGCAGTTTGGAAGGCGCTCAGAACACTGAAGCTTTCTTT
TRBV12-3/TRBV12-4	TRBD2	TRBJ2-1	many	CASSIAGGLRNEQFF	TGTGCCAGCAGTATAGCGGGGGGGTTAAGAAATGAGCAGTTCTTC
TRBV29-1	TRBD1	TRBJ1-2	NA	CSVSSGTGGVGYTF	TGCAGCGTGTCCTCCGGGACAGGGGGGGTTGGCTACACCTTC
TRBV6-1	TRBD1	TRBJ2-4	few	CASSLKTGSAKNIQYF	TGTGCCAGCAGCCTAAAGACAGGGTCAGCCAAAAACATTCAGTACTTC
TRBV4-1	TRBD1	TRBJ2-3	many	CASTRDRGTDTQYF	TGCGCCAGCACCAGGGACAGGGGCACAGATACGCAGTATTTT
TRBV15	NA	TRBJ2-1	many	CATSSLSGERGSYNEQFF	TGTGCCACCAGCAGTCTTTCAGGGGAGCGGGGCTCCTACAATGAGCAGTTCTTC
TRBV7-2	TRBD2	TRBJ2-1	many	CASNRRPGGINEQFF	TGTGCCAGCAACCGAAGACCGGGAGGAATAAATGAGCAGTTCTTC